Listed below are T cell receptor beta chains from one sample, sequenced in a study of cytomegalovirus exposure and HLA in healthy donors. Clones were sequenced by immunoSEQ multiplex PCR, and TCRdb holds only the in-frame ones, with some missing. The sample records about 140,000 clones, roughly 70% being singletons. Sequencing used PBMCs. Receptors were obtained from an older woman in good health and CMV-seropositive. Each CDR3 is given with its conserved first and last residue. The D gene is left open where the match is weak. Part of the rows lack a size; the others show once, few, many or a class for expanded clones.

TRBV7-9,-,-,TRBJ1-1,CASSSLGGAFF,TGTGCCAGCAGCTCCCTGGGGGGAGCTTTCTTT
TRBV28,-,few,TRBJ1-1,CASSSRGPNTEAFF,TGTGCCAGCAGTTCACGTGGGCCGAACACTGAAGCTTTCTTT
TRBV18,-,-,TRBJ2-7,CASSPIGQGEQYF,TGTGCCAGCTCACCAATCGGTCAGGGAGAGCAGTACTTC
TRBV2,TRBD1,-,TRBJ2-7,CASSVRDRGHEQYF,TGTGCCAGCAGTGTTCGGGACAGGGGACACGAGCAGTACTTC
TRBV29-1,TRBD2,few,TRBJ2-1,CSVTSGTSGYNEQFF,TGCAGCGTTACGTCGGGGACTAGCGGTTACAATGAGCAGTTCTTC
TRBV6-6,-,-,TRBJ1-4,CGSSGTGQNEKLFF,TGTGGCAGCAGTGGAACTGGGCAGAATGAAAAACTGTTTTTT
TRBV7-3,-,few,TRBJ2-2,CASSLQTGGELFF,TGTGCCAGCAGCCTTCAGACTGGCGGAGAGCTGTTTTTT
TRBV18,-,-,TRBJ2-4,CASSLGLLAKNIQYF,TGTGCCAGCTCACTGGGACTGCTAGCCAAAAACATTCAGTACTTC
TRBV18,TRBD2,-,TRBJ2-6,CASRGGSGANVLTF,TGTGCCAGCCGGGGGGGCTCTGGGGCCAACGTCCTGACTTTC
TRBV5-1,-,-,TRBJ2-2,CASSTKALNTGELFF,TGCGCCAGCAGCACGAAAGCCCTGAACACCGGGGAGCTGTTTTTT
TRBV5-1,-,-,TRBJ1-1,CASSLGRAGNTEAFF,TGCGCCAGCAGCTTGGGTAGGGCGGGGAACACTGAAGCTTTCTTT
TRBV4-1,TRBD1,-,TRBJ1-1,CASSQKPRGKNTEAFF,TGCGCCAGCAGCCAAAAACCCAGGGGGAAGAACACTGAAGCTTTCTTT
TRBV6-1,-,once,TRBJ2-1,CASSDSLADYNEQFF,TGTGCCAGCAGTGATTCCTTAGCGGATTACAATGAGCAGTTCTTC
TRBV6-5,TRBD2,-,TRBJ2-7,CASSLRVAGAGEQYF,TGTGCCAGCAGTTTAAGAGTGGCGGGAGCAGGGGAGCAGTACTTC
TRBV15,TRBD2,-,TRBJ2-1,CATSRGHLADSYNEQFF,TGTGCCACCAGCAGAGGGCACCTAGCGGACTCCTACAATGAGCAGTTCTTC
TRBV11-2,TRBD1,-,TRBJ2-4,CASSPPGQGFQYF,TGTGCCAGCAGCCCCCCGGGACAGGGATTTCAGTACTTC
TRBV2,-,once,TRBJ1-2,CASSEGRENGYTF,TGTGCCAGCAGTGAGGGCCGGGAGAATGGCTACACCTTC
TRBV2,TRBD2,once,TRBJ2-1,CASSRTSGSYNEQFF,TGTGCCAGCAGTAGGACTAGCGGGAGCTACAATGAGCAGTTCTTC
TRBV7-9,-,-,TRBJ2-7,CASSSGSSTYEQYF,TGTGCCAGCAGCTCCGGGTCAAGCACCTACGAGCAGTACTTC
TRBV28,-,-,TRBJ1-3,CASSLKGAGNTIYF,TGTGCCAGCAGTTTAAAGGGGGCTGGAAACACCATATATTTT
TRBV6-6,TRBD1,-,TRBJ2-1,CASSGGQGGEQFF,TGTGCCAGCAGTGGAGGACAGGGGGGCGAGCAGTTCTTC
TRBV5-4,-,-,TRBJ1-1,CASSSGSEWNTEAFF,TGTGCCAGCAGCTCCGGGTCGGAGTGGAACACTGAAGCTTTCTTT
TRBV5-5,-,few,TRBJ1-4,CASSQTGTHGKLFF,TGTGCCAGCAGTCAGACAGGTACTCACGGAAAACTGTTTTTT
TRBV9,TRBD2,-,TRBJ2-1,CASSVSGTSGRGEQFF,TGTGCCAGCAGCGTTTCCGGGACTAGCGGGAGGGGTGAGCAGTTCTTC
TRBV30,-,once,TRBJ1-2,CAWHQGTYGYTF,TGTGCCTGGCATCAGGGGACCTATGGCTACACCTTC
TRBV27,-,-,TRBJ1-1,CASSFQRGTKNTEAFF,TGTGCCAGCAGTTTCCAGCGGGGGACTAAGAACACTGAAGCTTTCTTT